Following are 26 T cell receptor beta chains from one sample sequenced in a study of blood T cell repertoires in COVID-19. Libraries were prepared by immunoSEQ multiplex PCR; TCRdb keeps only in-frame clonotypes and omits some of them. The sample has 45,000 to 50,000 clones, approximately 85% seen once. The sample consisted of peripheral blood. The receptors stem from an elderly woman with COVID-19, enrolled during active disease.

This chain joins TRBV9 and TRBJ1-1, with 8 bases identical to TRBD1. The CDR3 runs 14 residues. Germline CDR1 SGDLS, CDR2 YYNGEE. V lost 2 bases, J lost 10 bases, and 10 bases stayed unmatched. The CDR3 region is CASSVGTGEPLAFF. CDR3 nucleotide sequence: TGTGCCAGCAGCGTCGGGACAGGCGAACCACTAGCTTTCTTT.

The table lists this clone with many counts. The chain links TRBV2 to TRBJ2-7, with unresolved D. The CDR3 is made up of 13 amino acids. Germline V lookup: CDR1 SNHLY, CDR2 FYNNEI. The ends were cut back, 1 base at V and 0 bases at J, with 4 bases in the middle. In DNA form, the CDR3 reads TGTGCCAGCAGTGAAGGACACTCCTACGAGCAGTACTTC. Translated: CASSEGHSYEQYF.

The chain recombines TRBV4-3 with TRBJ2-3; a possible D gene is TRBD2 (5 bases). V gave up 0 bases and J gave up 2 bases, with 15 bases separating them. Germline V gene sequence: CDR1 LGHNA, CDR2 YSLEER. The CDR3 spans 17 residues. CDR3 in amino acids: CASSQEAHEDFTDTQYF. CDR3 nucleotide sequence: TGCGCCAGCAGCCAAGAGGCTCATGAGGACTTCACAGATACGCAGTATTTT.

V is TRBV2 and J is TRBJ1-6; D unclear. This CDR3 spans 14 amino acids. V lost 3 bases, J lost 7 bases, and 10 bases lay in between. Germline CDR1 reads SNHLY; CDR2 reads FYNNEI. CDR3 loop: CASSDPYQNSPLHF. As DNA, the CDR3 is TGTGCCAGCAGTGATCCCTACCAAAATTCACCCCTCCACTTT.

In its sample, this clone was seen once. The chain employs TRBV11-2 and TRBJ2-3; possible D gene TRBD1, 6 bases. CDR1 is SGHAT and CDR2 is FQNNGV in the germline V gene. Trimming removed 5 bases at V and 4 bases at J, with 7 bases between. The CDR3 runs to 12 residues. Here the CDR3 DNA reads TGTGCCAGCAGCACAGGGCCAGATACGCAGTATTTT. Translating gives CASSTGPDTQYF.

This clone was detected once. The chain carries TRBV7-3 and TRBJ2-1; 7 bases are shared with TRBD2. CDR1 is SGHTA and CDR2 is FQGTGA in the germline V gene. The CDR3 loop spans 14 amino acids. Unmatched junction bases numbered 4, after V lost 6 bases and J lost 2 bases. The CDR3 DNA reads as TGTGCCAGCAGTTTCGGACTAGCCTACAATGAGCAGTTCTTC. Amino acids: CASSFGLAYNEQFF.

A single count supports this clone. The V gene is TRBV28, the J gene TRBJ1-5; tentatively, D is TRBD1 (5 bases). The CDR3 sequence is 14 residues long. Trimming shortened V by 5 bases and J by 2 bases, and 10 bases separated the two germline ends. CDR1 is MDHEN and CDR2 is SYDVKM in the germline V gene. The CDR3 DNA is TGTGCCAGCAGTCCTGGACAACGCAATCAGCCCCAGCATTTT. Protein product: CASSPGQRNQPQHF.

This chain uses TRBV19 with TRBJ1-6, with 7 bases identical to TRBD1. The ends lost 7 bases at V and 5 bases at J; junction bases unmatched: 11. Germline assignment: CDR1 LNHDA and CDR2 SQIVND (reference sequence). This CDR3 is built from 16 residues. In DNA form, the CDR3 reads TGTGCCAGTACGGGAAGGGGGCGCACGGATAATTCACCCCTCCACTTT. Amino acid sequence: CASTGRGRTDNSPLHF.

The chain has TRBV5-1 and TRBJ2-3, with TRBD1 matching over 7 bases. The germline gives CDR1 SGHRS, CDR2 YFSETQ. The CDR3 runs to 15 residues. The V and J ends lost 1 base and 2 bases, in that order; junction bases with no gene match: 4. The CDR3 is CASSLTGVTTDTQYF. The CDR3 region has the DNA TGCGCCAGCAGCTTGACAGGGGTGACCACAGATACGCAGTATTTT.

The chain combines TRBV19 with TRBJ1-1, with 8 nucleotides matching TRBD1. Germline V gene data show CDR1 as LNHDA and CDR2 as SQIVND (reference sequence). Losses at the gene ends were 6 bases for V and 5 bases for J; bases not matched to a gene: 8. The CDR3 contains 14 residues. The CDR3 sequence: CASRTTGGGTEAFF. Here the CDR3 DNA reads TGTGCCAGTAGAACCACAGGGGGGGGAACTGAAGCTTTCTTT.

The chain recombines TRBV7-3 with TRBJ1-1; 9 nucleotides match TRBD1. The germline CDR1 and CDR2 sequences are SGHTA and FQGTGA. The trim removed 8 bases at V and 1 base at J, leaving 2 bases unmatched. CDR3 length equals 13 residues. CDR3 residues: CASAGQGNTEAFF. CDR3 sequence (DNA): TGTGCCAGCGCGGGACAGGGGAACACTGAAGCTTTCTTT. The variable domain in full, with the rest retrieved from reference TRBV7-3 and TRBJ1-1, is GAGVSQTPSNKVTEKGKYVELRCDPISGHTALYWYRQSLGQGPEFLIYFQGTGAADDSGLPNDRFFAVRPEGSVSTLKIQRTERGDSAVYLCASAGQGNTEAFFGQGTRLTVV.

CDR3: CASSYSTGTVNTEAFF. The CDR3 coding sequence is TGTGCCAGCAGTTACTCAACCGGGACAGTGAACACTGAAGCTTTCTTT. This chain connects TRBV6-2 or TRBV6-3 to TRBJ1-1; 7 bases fit TRBD1. The V gene end was trimmed by 0 bases and the J gene end by 0 bases; junction bases not matched to a gene: 4. Germline CDR1 and CDR2: MNHEY and SVGEGT. CDR3 length equals 16 residues.

The chain recombines TRBV6-6 with TRBJ1-4, with D possibly TRBD1 on 5 matching bases. CDR3 length equals 14 residues. The ends were cut back, 7 bases at V and 8 bases at J, with 17 bases in the middle. Germline CDR1 is MNHNY and CDR2 is SVGAGI (reference sequence). The CDR3 nucleotides read TGTGCCAGCATAACCACTGGGGGGAGCGAAAAACTGTTTTTT. Its translation: CASITTGGSEKLFF.

V is TRBV2 and J is TRBJ2-5; 8 bases match TRBD2. This CDR3 has 13 residues. In germline, CDR1 is SNHLY, CDR2 FYNNEI. Trimming at V came to 9 bases and at J to 3 bases, leaving 6 bases not matched to a gene. The CDR3 DNA reads as TGTGCCAGTTGCGGGGGGCCAAAAGAGACCCAGTACTTC. It codes for CASCGGPKETQYF.

This clone has a single count. The rearrangement joins TRBV7-2 to TRBJ1-1, with D unresolved. CDR3 size: 14 residues. Trimming left V 5 bases short and J 0 bases short, with 10 bases between. CDR1 is SGHTA and CDR2 is FQGNSA in the germline V gene. Here the CDR3 DNA reads TGTGCCAGCAGCCTACGGTTGATGAACACTGAAGCTTTCTTT. This translates into CASSLRLMNTEAFF.

The V gene is TRBV6-5, the J gene TRBJ1-6; no clear D. V lost 9 bases and J lost 6, with 12 bases in between. Germline V gene data show CDR1 as MNHEY and CDR2 as SVGAGI. This CDR3 has 13 amino acids. The CDR3 sequence is CASIGILNSPLHF. The CDR3 bases are TGTGCCAGTATTGGCATCCTTAATTCACCCCTCCACTTT.

The chain recombines TRBV4-2 with TRBJ1-1; no firm D call. Germline V gene data show CDR1 as LGHNA and CDR2 as YNFKEQ. The CDR3 is 15 residues long. V gave up 0 bases and J gave up 0 bases, with 8 bases separating them. Here the CDR3 reads CASSQDWAMNTEAFF. In DNA form, the CDR3 reads TGTGCCAGCAGCCAAGATTGGGCGATGAACACTGAAGCTTTCTTT.

The chain employs TRBV11-2 and TRBJ2-7; 13 nucleotides agree with TRBD2. CDR3 length equals 16 residues. Germline V gene data show CDR1 as SGHAT and CDR2 as FQNNGV. Trimming cost V 5 bases and J 2 bases; bases outside gene matches: 6. CDR3 sequence (DNA): TGTGCCAGCAGCGTCGGGACTAGCGGGAAACCCTACGAGCAGTACTTC. Translating gives CASSVGTSGKPYEQYF.

This clone is a singleton in its sample. The chain combines TRBV5-5 with TRBJ1-1; no clear D gene. V lost 7 bases to trimming and J lost 0 bases, with 7 bases between them. This CDR3 spans 12 amino acids. Germline V lookup: CDR1 SGHKS, CDR2 YYEKEE (reference sequence). The CDR3 reads CASGDLNTEAFF. The CDR3 DNA reads as TGTGCCAGCGGAGACCTGAACACTGAAGCTTTCTTT.

The gene calls are TRBV6-6 and TRBJ1-1, with 8 bases identical to TRBD1. CDR1 MNHNY and CDR2 SVGAGI come from the germline V gene (reference sequence). Germline trimming cut 5 bases from V and 1 base from J; bases unmatched to any gene: 3. This CDR3 has 14 residues. The chain's CDR3 is CASSVTGGNTEAFF. The DNA for the CDR3 is TGTGCCAGCAGTGTCACAGGGGGGAACACTGAAGCTTTCTTT.

This rearrangement joins TRBV4-2 to TRBJ1-1; a possible D gene is TRBD1 (6 bases). CDR1 and CDR2 from the germline V gene are LGHNA and YNFKEQ. This CDR3 is 17 amino acids long. The V end was cut by 0 bases, the J end by 6 bases, with 20 bases between. CDR3 bases: TGTGCCAGCAGCCAAGATACCTTCGGAAAGGGGGGGCCTGAAGCTTTCTTT. Translation: CASSQDTFGKGGPEAFF.

The CDR3 nucleotides are TGCAGTGCTAGAGTCTCAGATACGCAGTATTTT. It is translated as CSARVSDTQYF. This chain links TRBV20-1 with TRBJ2-3; no clear D. The CDR3 consists of 11 residues. V was cut by 1 base and J by 4 bases, with 3 bases left in between. The V gene's germline CDR1 is DFQATT and CDR2 SNEGSKA (reference sequence).

This chain joins TRBV28 and TRBJ2-1, with a weak D call TRBD2 (5 bases). Trimming removed 2 bases from V and 15 bases from J, with 23 bases in between. The CDR3 loop spans 15 amino acids. Germline V gene sequence: CDR1 MDHEN, CDR2 SYDVKM. The CDR3 region is CASSLGSLASVPGFF. CDR3 bases: TGTGCCAGCAGTTTAGGTTCGCTAGCATCTGTCCCTGGGTTCTTC.

The chain carries TRBV6-5 and TRBJ2-2; weak D call: TRBD1 (5 bases). Trimming shortened V by 7 bases and J by 6 bases, and 9 bases separated the two germline ends. CDR3 length: 12 residues. The germline V gene encodes CDR1 MNHEY and CDR2 SVGAGI. The CDR3 spells CASTKGAGELFF. The CDR3, as DNA: TGTGCCAGCACTAAAGGGGCCGGGGAGCTGTTTTTT.

This sequence joins TRBV12-3 or TRBV12-4 and TRBJ1-1, with 7 bases matching TRBD1. V trimming: 6 bases; J trimming: 4 bases; junction bases outside the gene matches: 5. The length of the CDR3 is 13 residues. CDR3 region: CASSLDRSTEAFF. In DNA form, the CDR3 reads TGTGCCAGCAGCCTGGACAGGTCCACTGAAGCTTTCTTT.

The chain couples TRBV18 to TRBJ2-5; TRBD2 matches at 8 bases. Trimming took 4 bases from V and 4 from J; bases not matched to a gene: 20. Per the germline V gene, CDR1 is KGHSH and CDR2 is LQKENI. The CDR3 covers 19 residues. This chain's CDR3 is CASSLTSGGARGYRETQYF. The CDR3 DNA sequence: TGTGCCAGCTCACTCACTAGCGGAGGGGCCAGAGGGTATCGAGAGACCCAGTACTTC.